These T cell receptor beta chains were read from a single sample in a study of metastatic and nonmetastatic thyroid tumors. Using MiXCR, TCRdb re-called clones from the PCR reads. The table includes about 19,000 clones, roughly 17% detected once. The material sequenced was blood. All receptors derive from a male donor with papillary thyroid cancer or a benign thyroid nodule (not recorded which). Some clones in this sample may be carry-over from other donors' samples. CDR3s include the opening cysteine and the closing phenylalanine or tryptophan. Each record gives: clone size, D gene, J gene, V gene, CDR3 protein, CDR3 DNA. D genes are given only for firm matches. Not every row has a clone size; where given, it reads once, few, many or a size class.

- | - | TRBJ1-1 | TRBV4-3 | CASGLEGGRTAFF | TGCGCCAGCGGTCTCGAGGGGGGGAGGACGGCTTTCTTT
many | - | TRBJ2-3 | TRBV5-1 | CASSWSDRTDTQYF | TGCGCCAGCAGCTGGAGTGATCGCACAGATACGCAGTATTTT
many | TRBD2 | TRBJ2-3 | TRBV20-1 | CSAPLGGRVFGTDTQYF | TGCAGTGCCCCGTTGGGTGGGAGGGTTTTTGGGACAGATACGCAGTATTTT
few | TRBD1 | TRBJ1-6 | TRBV6-1 | CASRQDREGSPLHF | TGTGCCAGCAGACAGGACAGGGAAGGCTCACCCCTCCACTTT
many | - | TRBJ1-3 | TRBV24-1 | CATSQGNTIYF | TGTGCCACCAGTCAAGGAAACACCATATATTTT
- | TRBD1 | TRBJ1-1 | TRBV12-3/TRBV12-4 | CASSPTGQGNTEAFF | TGTGCCAGCAGTCCGACCGGACAGGGAAACACTGAAGCTTTCTTT
- | - | TRBJ2-7 | TRBV20-1 | CSASTSNAGSYEQYF | TGCAGTGCCTCGACCTCGAACGCAGGATCCTACGAGCAGTACTTC
many | TRBD2 | TRBJ2-7 | TRBV6-1 | CAIHPGVAGVSEQYF | TGTGCCATTCACCCCGGGGTAGCGGGAGTCTCCGAGCAGTACTTC
few | - | TRBJ1-1 | TRBV12-3/TRBV12-4 | CASSSQRKAFF | TGTGCCAGCAGTTCACAGAGAAAAGCTTTCTTT
few | - | TRBJ2-7 | TRBV28 | CASSLRSVAAYEHYF | TGTGCCAGCAGTTTACGGTCGGTAGCAGCCTACGAGCATTACTTC
many | - | TRBJ1-1 | TRBV12-3/TRBV12-4 | CASRVGTEAFF | TGTGCCAGCAGGGTTGGCACTGAAGCTTTCTTT
many | TRBD2 | TRBJ2-5 | TRBV10-1 | CASSPTSGVQETQYF | TGCGCCAGCTCACCAACTAGCGGGGTACAAGAGACCCAGTACTTC
many | - | TRBJ2-1 | TRBV2 | CASRGGGQFF | TGTGCCAGCAGGGGAGGGGGGCAGTTCTTC